This TCR beta chain was identified in a study of cytomegalovirus exposure and HLA in healthy donors. Study-level findings and limits: The investigators catalogued about 170 TCR beta chains as cytomegalovirus-associated.

Points on this clone: Its antigen is undetermined.

TCRdb's table, derived via immunoSEQ multiplex PCR, lists solely in-frame clones and lacks some. The top ten hold 1% to 1.5% of the sample, which has roughly 250,000 clones, approximately 84% seen once. This CDR3 spans 15 amino acids. With V trimmed by 1 base and J by 2 bases, 5 bases remained unmatched. Per the germline V gene, CDR1 is LNHDA and CDR2 is SQIVND (reference sequence). V usage is TRBV19 and J usage is TRBJ2-7; 7 bases agree with TRBD2. The receptor was derived from a young woman in good health and CMV-seropositive. The specimen was PBMCs. The CDR3 sequence: CASSIGSGVTYEQYF. The CDR3 coding sequence is TGTGCCAGTAGTATAGGAAGCGGGGTTACCTACGAGCAGTACTTC.